This is a list of T cell receptor beta chains from one sample in a study of blood T cell repertoires in COVID-19. Sequencing was performed with immunoSEQ multiplex PCR; in TCRdb, only in-frame clones are kept and a portion is missing. The sample includes 130,000 to 150,000 clones, roughly 87% of them seen just once. The sample was peripheral blood. The receptors originated from a woman in her fifties or sixties with acute or convalescent COVID-19. CDR3s include the opening cysteine and the closing phenylalanine or tryptophan. A D gene is named only where the DNA matches it firmly. Clone size appears in some rows only: once, few, many, or a class for an expanded clone.

TRBJ1-2 | NA | once | TRBV24-1 | TGTGCCACCAGTGATTCCACAGGGTTTGGCTACACCTTC | CATSDSTGFGYTF
TRBJ2-7 | TRBD1 | NA | TRBV9 | TGTGCCAGCAGCGTAGGCGAGACAGGGGCCTACGAGCAGTACTTC | CASSVGETGAYEQYF
TRBJ2-1 | TRBD2 | NA | TRBV9 | TGTGCCAGCAGCGTCAGCGGGACTCCCCTCTATGAGCAGTTCTTC | CASSVSGTPLYEQFF
TRBJ2-3 | TRBD2 | NA | TRBV7-8 | TGTGCCAGCAGCTTAGTTGCGGGGGGAGGAACAGATACGCAGTATTTT | CASSLVAGGGTDTQYF
TRBJ2-3 | TRBD2 | few | TRBV4-2 | TGTGCCAGCAGCCAAGAAGCGGGGGGTCCAGATACGCAGTATTTT | CASSQEAGGPDTQYF
TRBJ2-1 | TRBD2 | NA | TRBV24-1 | TGTGCCACCAGTGAGGGGACTAGCGGGAGGTTTGGGGAGCAGTTCTTC | CATSEGTSGRFGEQFF
TRBJ2-7 | TRBD1 | NA | TRBV7-3 | TGTGCCAGCAGCTTAACTGTAGAGACAGGGTCCTACGAGCAGTACTTC | CASSLTVETGSYEQYF
TRBJ1-5 | NA | NA | TRBV12-3/TRBV12-4 | TGTGCCAGCAGTGAACAGGGCGCCCAGCATTTT | CASSEQGAQHF
TRBJ2-1 | TRBD1 | NA | TRBV20-1 | TGCAGTGGACAGGGGTTCAATGAGCAGTTCTTC | CSGQGFNEQFF
TRBJ2-1 | TRBD1 | NA | TRBV24-1 | TGTGCCACCAGTGACAATATAGGTACAGGGGGCGAGCAGTTCTTC | CATSDNIGTGGEQFF
TRBJ2-7 | TRBD2 | NA | TRBV27 | TGTGCCAGCACTCGACTAGCGGGAGACTACGAGCAGTACTTC | CASTRLAGDYEQYF
TRBJ1-5 | TRBD1 | NA | TRBV2 | TGTGCCAGCAGTGGACAGGGTAATCAGCCCCAGCATTTT | CASSGQGNQPQHF
TRBJ1-1 | NA | NA | TRBV3-1/TRBV3-2 | TGTGCCAGCAGCCAAATAAGCGGGGGCACTGAAGCTTTCTTT | CASSQISGGTEAFF
TRBJ1-1 | NA | NA | TRBV7-6 | TGTGCCAGCACGCCCACGGGGTTTAACACTGAAGCTTTCTTT | CASTPTGFNTEAFF
TRBJ1-4 | NA | NA | TRBV30 | TGTGCCTGGAGTGTAAATGGGGGCGCGTTTGAAAAACTGTTTTTT | CAWSVNGGAFEKLFF
TRBJ1-2 | NA | NA | TRBV12-3/TRBV12-4 | TGTGCCAGCAGTTTTACACCCTATGGCTACACCTTC | CASSFTPYGYTF
TRBJ1-5 | TRBD1 | once | TRBV19 | TGTGCCAGTAGTATTCAGGGGGACTATCAGCCCCAGCATTTT | CASSIQGDYQPQHF
TRBJ1-2 | TRBD1 | NA | TRBV7-2 | TGTGCCAGCAGCTTAGCGGGGGGACAGCAGAACTATGGCTACACCTTC | CASSLAGGQQNYGYTF
TRBJ2-2 | TRBD2 | NA | TRBV7-2 | TGTGCCAGCAGCTTAGTGGCGGGAGGGCCAAACACCGGGGAGCTGTTTTTT | CASSLVAGGPNTGELFF
TRBJ2-3 | NA | NA | TRBV9 | TGTGCCAGCAGCGCTAGGACTGCGGCTGATACGCAGTATTTT | CASSARTAADTQYF
TRBJ2-3 | TRBD1 | NA | TRBV11-3 | TGTGCCAGCAGCTCCGGGACAGGGGTAGATACGCAGTATTTT | CASSSGTGVDTQYF
TRBJ1-4 | NA | NA | TRBV6-1 | TGTGCCAGCAGTGATCCGGGAGGCCGTAATGAAAAACTGTTTTTT | CASSDPGGRNEKLFF
TRBJ2-7 | TRBD1 | NA | TRBV5-1 | TGCGCCAGCAGGCCCGGGACAGCCCCCTACGAGGAGTACTTC | CASRPGTAPYEEYF
TRBJ2-1 | NA | NA | TRBV29-1 | TGCAGCGTGGCGGGCATCGGCGGGTCTTACAATGAGCAGTTCTTC | CSVAGIGGSYNEQFF
TRBJ2-1 | NA | NA | TRBV5-1 | TGCGCCAGCAGCTCTGTAGGGGGTGAGCAGTTCTTC | CASSSVGGEQFF
TRBJ1-2 | NA | NA | TRBV28 | TGTGCCAGCAGTGTGACAGCCCCCTATGGCTACACCTTC | CASSVTAPYGYTF
TRBJ1-4 | TRBD1 | NA | TRBV5-6 | TGTGCCAGCAGCCCTAGGACAGGCGGGGCCAATGAAAAACTGTTTTTT | CASSPRTGGANEKLFF
TRBJ2-1 | TRBD1 | NA | TRBV18 | TGTGCCAGCTCACCGGGACAGGCCTACAATGAGCAGTTCTTC | CASSPGQAYNEQFF
TRBJ2-2 | NA | NA | TRBV4-1 | TGCGCCAGCAGCCAAGAGGCCAGCGGGAACACCGGGGAGCTGTTTTTT | CASSQEASGNTGELFF
TRBJ1-2 | NA | NA | TRBV23-1 | TGCGCCAGCAGTCAATCGCGATGGCAGGGATCCTATGGCTACACCTTC | CASSQSRWQGSYGYTF
TRBJ2-2 | NA | NA | TRBV6-4 | TGTGCCAGCAGTGACGGGGGAGGGAACACCGGGGAGCTGTTTTTT | CASSDGGGNTGELFF
TRBJ2-7 | NA | NA | TRBV29-1 | TGCAGCGCCCGGTGGGGGGTCTACGAGCAGTACTTC | CSARWGVYEQYF
TRBJ2-7 | NA | NA | TRBV5-1 | TGCGCCAGCAGCCAGGACAGCTGGGGGAACTACGAGCAGTACTTC | CASSQDSWGNYEQYF
TRBJ2-5 | TRBD2 | NA | TRBV7-2 | TGTGCCAGCAGCTTAACATCAGCGGGAGAACAGACCCAGTACTTC | CASSLTSAGEQTQYF
TRBJ1-1 | NA | NA | TRBV30 | TGTGCCTGGAGTGTACTGGAGGGGTACACTGAAGCTTTCTTT | CAWSVLEGYTEAFF
TRBJ1-2 | TRBD1 | NA | TRBV11-2 | TGTGCCAGCAGCGCGGACAGGGGTGATGGCTACACCTTC | CASSADRGDGYTF
TRBJ2-7 | TRBD2 | few | TRBV6-2/TRBV6-3 | TGTGCCAGCAGTTCCGGACTAGCTGCTACCTACGAGCAGTACTTC | CASSSGLAATYEQYF
TRBJ1-4 | TRBD1 | NA | TRBV9 | TGTGCCAGCAGCGTTTATCCGGGACAGGCTAATGAAAAACTGTTTTTT | CASSVYPGQANEKLFF
TRBJ1-1 | TRBD1 | NA | TRBV11-3 | TGTGCCAGCAGTAGTAACAGGGGCAACACTGAAGCTTTCTTT | CASSSNRGNTEAFF
TRBJ1-3 | NA | NA | TRBV9 | TGTGCCAGCAGCGTAGATAACTCTGGAAACACCATATATTTT | CASSVDNSGNTIYF
TRBJ2-7 | NA | NA | TRBV5-1 | TGCGCCAGCAGCTTACCTTCCAGACCGGGACATCTTTTCTACGAGCAGTACTTC | CASSLPSRPGHLFYEQYF
TRBJ2-1 | TRBD2 | NA | TRBV6-5 | TGTGCCAGCAGTAAACTAGCGGATTGGGCCAATGAGCAGTTCTTC | CASSKLADWANEQFF
TRBJ1-1 | NA | NA | TRBV5-1 | TGCGCCAGCAGCCCCGGGGCGGGAACTGAAGCTTTCTTT | CASSPGAGTEAFF
TRBJ2-5 | NA | NA | TRBV6-5 | TGTGCCAGCAGCCAACGACAACTGGCGACCCAGTACTTC | CASSQRQLATQYF
TRBJ1-6 | NA | NA | TRBV2 | TGTGCCAGCAGCGTGCGGTGGCAGACAGATAATTCACCCCTCCACTTT | CASSVRWQTDNSPLHF
TRBJ2-7 | TRBD1 | NA | TRBV3-1/TRBV3-2 | TGTGCCAGCAGCCAAGATCTGAGGACAGGGGGCGGCGAGCAGTACTTC | CASSQDLRTGGGEQYF
TRBJ2-1 | TRBD2 | NA | TRBV7-9 | TGTGCCAGCAGCCCCGGACTAGCGGGAGGCTCCTACAATGAGCAGTTCTTC | CASSPGLAGGSYNEQFF
TRBJ1-2 | TRBD1 | NA | TRBV30 | TGTGCCTGGAGTTCTCAGGGGGCCGGCTACACCTTC | CAWSSQGAGYTF
TRBJ2-7 | NA | NA | TRBV10-1 | TGCGCCAGCAGTGAGTCCGGGGAACGGTCCTACGAGCAGTACTTC | CASSESGERSYEQYF
TRBJ1-2 | NA | NA | TRBV29-1 | TGCAGCGTTGGATTCGGGTCTGACTATGGCTACACCTTC | CSVGFGSDYGYTF
TRBJ2-5 | TRBD2 | NA | TRBV19 | TGTGCCAGTAGTATTTCACTAGCGGGTTGGGAGACCCAGTACTTC | CASSISLAGWETQYF
TRBJ2-2 | TRBD2 | few | TRBV6-1 | TGTGCCAGCAGTGGCGCGACTAGCGGGAGGGCCAGAGTCACCGGGGAGCTGTTTTTT | CASSGATSGRARVTGELFF